The TCR beta chain under discussion was sequenced for a study of T cell repertoires in cytomegalovirus infection. Study at large: Well-studied HLA-B-restricted CMV epitopes were used in the study alongside recently identified HLA-C-restricted ones.

One entry per CDR3 protein, called by TCRdb with MiXCR from the reads. The table has approximately 730,000 distinct CDR3 sequences, around 30% seen once; the top ten hold 15% to 20%. This clonotype turned up a few times. Its antigen is unidentified. The CDR3 consists of 13 residues. Germline V gives CDR1 DFQATT, CDR2 SNEGSKA (reference sequence). V was clipped by 6 bases and J by 5 bases; unmatched bases: 8. The V call is TRBV20-1, the J call TRBJ2-3, with TRBD2 identical over 7 bases. The sample here was cultured PBMCs, taken from culture after CMV antigen stimulation. This TCR came from a human donor in good health (CMV status not recorded). Some clones in this sample may be carry-over from other donors' samples. CDR3 sequence (DNA): TGCAGTGCGTTGAGGGGAGGGAGAGATACGCAGTATTTT. Amino acids: CSALRGGRDTQYF.